This T cell receptor (beta chain) comes out of a study of blood T cell repertoires in COVID-19. Study context: Samples came from the United States, Italy and Spain, spanning acute and convalescent COVID-19. PBMCs, B-cell-depleted T cells, or T cells provided the cDNA or gDNA that made up the material.

V shed 3 bases and J 6 bases; nucleotides not matched to a gene: 5. In germline, CDR1 is SGDLS, CDR2 YYNGEE. The CDR3 has 15 amino acids. In the authors' methods: Estimation of nucleated cell counts was performed using reference gene primer amplification. Sequenced by immunoSEQ multiplex PCR; TCRdb stores in-frame clones only, minus some. D and trimming come from the DNA, and the V and J calls and clone size come from that table. The sample holds 200,000 to 300,000 clones; roughly nine tenths are singletons and the top ten take around a tenth. A few counts support this clone. Sequencing was done on a sample of peripheral blood. The TCR comes from a man aged 35 to 55 who had recovered from COVID-19. The chain is built from TRBV9 and TRBJ2-2; 10 bases fit TRBD1. The CDR3 loop reads CASSETGGAPGELFF. The CDR3 region has the DNA TGTGCCAGCAGCGAGACAGGGGGCGCCCCCGGGGAGCTGTTTTTT. Full variable domain (outside the CDR3, taken from reference TRBV9 and TRBJ2-2): DSGVTQTPKHLITATGQRVTLRCSPRSGDLSVYWYQQSLDQGLQFLIQYYNGEERAKGNILERFSAQQFPDLHSELNLSSLELGDSALYFCASSETGGAPGELFFGEGSRLTVL.